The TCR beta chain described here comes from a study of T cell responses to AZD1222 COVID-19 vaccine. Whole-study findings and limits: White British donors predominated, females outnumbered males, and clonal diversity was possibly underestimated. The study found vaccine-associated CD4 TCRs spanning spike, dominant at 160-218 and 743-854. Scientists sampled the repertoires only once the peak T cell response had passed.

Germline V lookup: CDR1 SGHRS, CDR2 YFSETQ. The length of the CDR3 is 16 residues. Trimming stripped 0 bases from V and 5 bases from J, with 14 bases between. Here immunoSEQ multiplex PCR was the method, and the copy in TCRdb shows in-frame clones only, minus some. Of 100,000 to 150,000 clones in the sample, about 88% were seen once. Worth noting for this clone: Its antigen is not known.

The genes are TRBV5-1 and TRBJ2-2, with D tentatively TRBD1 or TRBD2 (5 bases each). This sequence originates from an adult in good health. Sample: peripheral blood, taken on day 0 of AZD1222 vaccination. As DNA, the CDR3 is TGCGCCAGCAGCTTGGAGTCGGGGCGCCGGACCGGGGAGCTGTTTTTT. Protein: CASSLESGRRTGELFF.